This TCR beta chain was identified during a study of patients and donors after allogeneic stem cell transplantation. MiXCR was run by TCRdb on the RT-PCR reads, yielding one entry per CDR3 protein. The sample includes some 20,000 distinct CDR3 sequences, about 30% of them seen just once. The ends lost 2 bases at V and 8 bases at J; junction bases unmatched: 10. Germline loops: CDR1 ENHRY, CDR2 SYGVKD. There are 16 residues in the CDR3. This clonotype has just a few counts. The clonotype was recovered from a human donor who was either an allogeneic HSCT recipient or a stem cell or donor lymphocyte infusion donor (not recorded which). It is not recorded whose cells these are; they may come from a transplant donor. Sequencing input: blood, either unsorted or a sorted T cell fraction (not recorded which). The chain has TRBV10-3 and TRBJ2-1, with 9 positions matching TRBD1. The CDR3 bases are TGTGCCATCAGTGAGGGGGAGGGACAGGGATTTGATGAGCAGTTCTTC. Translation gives CAISEGEGQGFDEQFF.